Shown below are 20 T cell receptor beta chains from a single sample sequenced in a study of blood T cells in healthy people across ages. For the second PCR, which ran for 7 to 11 cycles, a sample-barcoded 5' primer and a J-beta primer mix were used. TCRdb analysed the 5' RACE reads with MiXCR anew, one entry per CDR3 protein. Of hundreds of thousands of distinct CDR3 sequences in the sample, around 45% were seen once. Material: blood. All receptors come from a woman in her sixties in good health.

For this clonotype: The junction departs from germline at one end; a sequencing error may be responsible. The rearrangement joins TRBV6-4 to TRBJ2-6; D perhaps matches TRBD1 (5 bases). The germline V gene encodes CDR1 MRHNA and CDR2 SNTAGT. This CDR3 region has 14 residues. The CDR3 DNA sequence: TGTGCCACCTCCGACAGAGCTGGGGCCAACGCCCTGACTTTC. Protein product: CATSDRAGANALTF.

V gene TRBV6-1 combines with J gene TRBJ1-5; D may be TRBD1 (5 bases). The germline V gene has CDR1 MNHNS and CDR2 SASEGT. V was shortened by 8 bases and J by 2 bases, with 16 bases between the two germline ends. The CDR3 is 15 amino acids. The CDR3, as DNA: TGTGCCAGCTGCTGGTCCCCGACAGGCAATCAGCCCCAGCATTTT. Encoded protein: CASCWSPTGNQPQHF.

The V and J genes are TRBV20-1 and TRBJ2-7; D might be TRBD1 (5 bases). Germline-derived CDR1 and CDR2 are DFQATT and SNEGSKA (reference sequence). V was shortened by 0 bases and J by 7 bases, with 22 bases between the two germline ends. The CDR3 covers 16 residues. The CDR3, as DNA: TGCAGTGCTAGAGAGGGTCCGAGACAGACCTACGGGGAGCAGTACTTC. Protein product: CSAREGPRQTYGEQYF.

This clonotype was seen more than once but under ten times. The chain uses TRBV15 and TRBJ2-7; tentative D call: TRBD2 (6 bases). V lost 2 bases, J lost 6 bases, and 14 bases lay in between. The CDR3 is 14 residues long. Germline values: CDR1 LNHNV, CDR2 YYDKDF (reference sequence). CDR3 residues: CATSRLTSYGEQYF. The DNA of the CDR3 is TGTGCCACCAGCAGACTAACTAGCTACGGCGAGCAGTACTTC. Full variable domain (outside the CDR3, taken from reference TRBV15 and TRBJ2-7): DAMVIQNPRYQVTQFGKPVTLSCSQTLNHNVMYWYQQKSSQAPKLLFHYYDKDFNNEADTPDNFQSRRPNTSFCFLDIRSPGLGDTAMYLCATSRLTSYGEQYFGPGTRLTVT.

V is TRBV2 and J is TRBJ2-5; D unclear. CDR1 and CDR2 (germline): SNHLY, FYNNEI. This CDR3 comprises 12 residues. V was cut by 6 bases and J by 5 bases, with 10 bases left in between. This CDR3 is CASRSTRETQYF. The DNA of the CDR3 is TGTGCCAGCAGGTCCACCAGGGAGACCCAGTACTTC.

DNA for the CDR3: TGTGCCAGCAGTGACGGTCAGCCCCAGCATTTT. As protein: CASSDGQPQHF. This rearrangement joins TRBV6-2 or TRBV6-3 to TRBJ1-5; D uncertain. Germline lookup yields CDR1 MNHEY and CDR2 SVGEGT. This CDR3 comprises 11 residues. The V gene lost 5 bases and the J gene lost 6 bases, with 5 bases spanning the gap.

V gene TRBV14 combines with J gene TRBJ2-5, with D perhaps matching TRBD1 (7 bases). V shed 6 bases and J shed 5 bases, with 22 bases lying between them. There are 16 residues in the CDR3. Germline V lookup: CDR1 SGHDN, CDR2 FVKESK. CDR3 nucleotide sequence: TGTGCCAGCAGTCGGCGGGACAGCGACTCCCGGGAGACCCAGTACTTC. This codes for CASSRRDSDSRETQYF.

This chain connects TRBV29-1 to TRBJ2-1, with 13 bases aligning to TRBD2. This CDR3 is 13 amino acids long. Germline lookup yields CDR1 SQVTM and CDR2 ANQGSEA. J gave up 8 bases and V 6 bases, and 4 bases lay outside the gene matches. The CDR3 DNA reads as TGCAGCGTGGTTACTAGCGGGAGGGATGAGCAGTTCTTC. It translates to CSVVTSGRDEQFF.

This sequence joins TRBV20-1 and TRBJ1-1; no definite D call. The germline CDR1 and CDR2 sequences are DFQATT and SNEGSKA (reference sequence). V was shortened by 0 bases and J by 1 base, with 9 bases between the two germline ends. CDR3 length: 14 residues. The CDR3 here is CSARDRRTNTEAFF. In DNA, the CDR3 is TGCAGTGCTAGAGATAGGAGGACGAACACTGAAGCTTTCTTT.

The chain couples TRBV20-1 to TRBJ1-2; tentatively, D is TRBD1 (5 bases). This CDR3 is built from 14 residues. V was cut by 7 bases and J by 0 bases, with 15 bases left in between. The germline gives CDR1 DFQATT, CDR2 SNEGSKA (reference sequence). CDR3 nucleotides: TGCAGTGGTAAGGTGGGACGGTCTAACTATGGCTACACCTTC. It specifies CSGKVGRSNYGYTF.

The chain recombines TRBV20-1 with TRBJ2-5, with unresolved D. Germline V lookup: CDR1 DFQATT, CDR2 SNEGSKA (reference sequence). This CDR3 is built from 14 residues. Trimming took off 7 bases at V and 4 bases at J, with 19 bases between the two ends. In nucleotides, the CDR3 is TGCAGTGTTAGTTCCCCCACAGTCCGAGAGACCCAGTACTTC. It encodes CSVSSPTVRETQYF.

This clonotype was picked up one time. The chain carries TRBV27 and TRBJ1-2; TRBD1 agrees at 11 bases. The CDR3 is made up of 13 amino acids. Per germline, CDR1 MNHEY and CDR2 SMNVEV (reference sequence). J gave up 8 bases and V 5 bases, and 4 bases lay outside the gene matches. CDR3 amino acids: CASSIRTGGGYTF. The CDR3, as DNA: TGTGCCAGCAGTATTAGGACAGGGGGCGGCTACACCTTC.

V gene TRBV4-3 combines with J gene TRBJ2-3; possibly TRBD2 for D (5 bases). This CDR3 region has 14 residues. CDR1 LGHNA and CDR2 YSLEER come from the germline V gene. Deletions cut 0 bases from V and 4 bases from J, with 8 bases between. The CDR3 reads CASSQDLGADTQYF. The CDR3 bases are TGCGCCAGCAGCCAAGATCTCGGGGCAGATACGCAGTATTTT.

The chain employs TRBV15 and TRBJ2-7, with 8 bases aligning to TRBD2. TRBJ2-4 explains the end of the DNA better; the J call may be wrong. CDR3 size: 15 residues. Looked up from germline, CDR1 is LNHNV and CDR2 is YYDKDF (reference sequence). The CDR3, as DNA: TGTGCCACCAGCAGGGGGGGGAGCGGGAGCGACATTCAGTACTTC. Translation gives CATSRGGSGSDIQYF.

This clonotype was seen a handful of times. The V call is TRBV6-2 or TRBV6-3, the J call TRBJ2-5, with TRBD2 as a possible D gene (5 bases). Germline CDR1 MNHEY, CDR2 SVGEGT. Trimming pared 0 bases from V and 2 bases from J, leaving 13 bases between. The CDR3 has 16 residues. As DNA, the CDR3 is TGTGCCAGCAGTTACTCGTGGCTAGCCCAACAAGAGACCCAGTACTTC. Protein sequence: CASSYSWLAQQETQYF.

The genes are TRBV7-2 and TRBJ1-1; D remains unclear. Germline CDR1 SGHTA, CDR2 FQGNSA. This CDR3 contains 13 residues. Trimming stripped 7 bases from V and 0 bases from J, with 9 bases between. CDR3 sequence: CASTLGMNTEAFF. CDR3 nucleotide sequence: TGTGCCAGCACTCTGGGCATGAACACTGAAGCTTTCTTT.

This clonotype was detected only a few times. The rearrangement joins TRBV7-2 to TRBJ2-7; possibly TRBD2 for D (5 bases). The CDR3 runs to 13 residues. Germline CDR1 is SGHTA and CDR2 is FQGNSA. The V and J ends lost 2 bases and 1 base respectively, with 6 bases between them. In nucleotides, the CDR3 is TGTGCCAGCAGCTTATGGAGGTCCTACGAGCAGTACTTC. Translating it yields CASSLWRSYEQYF.

This clonotype came up a few times. The chain has TRBV7-6 and TRBJ2-5; D might be TRBD1 or TRBD2, each matching 5 bases. The end of the DNA is better explained by TRBJ2-7, so the J call may be wrong. CDR3 size: 15 residues. Germline lookup yields CDR1 SGHVS and CDR2 FNYEAQ. CDR3 residues: CASSLRSPPGREQYF. The CDR3 DNA reads TGTGCCAGCAGCTTACGGTCCCCCCCGGGACGCGAGCAGTACTTC.

This clonotype was picked up a small number of times. The chain employs TRBV6-2 or TRBV6-3 and TRBJ2-5; no clear D. The CDR3 covers 12 residues. Deletions cut 1 base from V and 2 bases from J, with 2 bases between. Germline assignment: CDR1 MNHEY and CDR2 SVGEGT. The CDR3 protein is CASSYFQETQYF. DNA for the CDR3: TGTGCCAGCAGTTACTTTCAAGAGACCCAGTACTTC.

This clonotype was observed at least ten times. This rearrangement joins TRBV4-2 to TRBJ2-5, with 7 bases that match TRBD2. Trimming removed 0 bases from V and 11 bases from J; junction bases left unmatched: 9. The CDR3 covers 14 residues. Germline values: CDR1 LGHNA, CDR2 YNFKEQ. The CDR3 region is CASSQDRLAREQYF. DNA of the CDR3: TGTGCCAGCAGCCAAGACCGACTAGCCAGAGAGCAGTACTTC.